The sample holds a few counts of the clone carrying this TCR beta chain. This specimen comes from a study of blood T cell repertoires in COVID-19. V gave up 3 bases and J gave up 3 bases, with 18 bases separating them. The CDR3 has 16 residues. Looked up from germline, CDR1 is SGHNT and CDR2 is YYREEE (reference sequence). Per the original data handling: Cell counts per sample came from amplifying reference gene primers. The table came from immunoSEQ multiplex PCR; TCRdb's copy has only in-frame clones and leaves some out. Clonal size and the V and J genes are those of that table, whereas D and trimming came from the DNA. Among about 120,000 clones, roughly four fifths were seen once, and the ten largest hold 9% to 13%.

This receptor was taken from a human donor in a cohort sampled during active COVID-19. The sample taken for sequencing was peripheral blood. The V call is TRBV5-4, the J call TRBJ2-5, with a weak D call TRBD1 (6 bases). CDR3: CASSSGRAGEKETQYF. CDR3 nucleotide sequence: TGTGCCAGCAGCTCGGGGCGCGCAGGGGAGAAAGAGACCCAGTACTTC.